The 26 T cell receptor beta chains below were found in one sample sequenced in a study of regulatory T cells in long-lasting Graves disease. In building TCR beta libraries, iRepertoire HTBI primers were used together with Arm-PCR of CDR3 regions. TCRdb itself ran the multiplex PCR reads through MiXCR, one entry per CDR3 protein. The profile shows a few hundred thousand distinct CDR3 sequences, around 11% of them singletons. Time point denoted: newly diagnosed GD, antithyroid drugs for less than 3 months. Generation of the TCR library employed RNA extracted from PBMCs. These data also featured in a second study, about T cells in Graves' hyperthyroidism and ophthalmopathy.

Material: peripheral blood mononuclear cells (PBMCs), obtained at new diagnosis, from a patient treated with antithyroid drugs. These receptors originate from a woman aged 18-35 years with Graves disease.

This clonotype came up many times. V is TRBV10-3 and J is TRBJ1-2; a weak D match, TRBD1 (6 bases). The CDR3 is 15 residues long. Trimming took 7 bases from V and 5 from J, leaving 20 bases between them. Germline V gene sequence: CDR1 ENHRY, CDR2 SYGVKD. Here the CDR3 DNA reads TGTGCCATCAACTCCGCAAACAGGGTGACTTATGGCTACACCTTC. Its translation: CAINSANRVTYGYTF.

This clonotype appeared many times. J is TRBJ2-1 and V is TRBV7-2, with D maybe TRBD2 (6 bases). The germline V gene has CDR1 SGHTA and CDR2 FQGNSA. With 3 bases removed from V and 7 bases from J, the gap between germline ends came to 25 bases. CDR3 length: 18 amino acids. CDR3 DNA sequence: TGTGCCAGCAGCTTTCTGTCATCAGGACTGGCCAGCGGGAATGAGCAGTTCTTC. It translates to CASSFLSSGLASGNEQFF.

Points on this clonotype: Possible read error: a much larger clone is one base away. This chain links TRBV2 with TRBJ2-2; D perhaps matches TRBD2 (6 bases). The CDR3 totals 16 residues. Germline V CDR1 and CDR2: SNHLY, FYNNEI. CDR3 DNA: TGTGCCAGCAGTGGGGGCGTGAGGCGGTGGACCGGGGGGCTGTTTTTT. Protein: CASSGGVRRWTGGLFF.

A few counts support this clonotype. This chain connects TRBV10-3 to TRBJ2-3, with D tentatively TRBD1 (5 bases). The CDR3 spans 15 residues. V gave up 7 bases and J gave up 4 bases, with 18 bases separating them. Germline V gene sequence: CDR1 ENHRY, CDR2 SYGVKD. CDR3 nucleotide sequence: TGTGCCATCACGGGTGGTCAGGGTGTTTCAGATACGCAGTATTTT. It codes for CAITGGQGVSDTQYF.

This clonotype was observed many times. The J gene is TRBJ2-3, the V gene TRBV18, with no clear D. Trimming shortened V by 2 bases and J by 0 bases, and 21 bases separated the two germline ends. Germline V gene sequence: CDR1 KGHSH, CDR2 LQKENI. The CDR3 is made up of 19 amino acids. In nucleotides, the CDR3 is TGTGCCAGCTCACCAGCTATGTCCAGAATAACTTCTAGCACAGATACGCAGTATTTT. Amino acid sequence: CASSPAMSRITSSTDTQYF.

V gene TRBV20-1 combines with J gene TRBJ2-1; D is unclear. Trimming left V 2 bases short and J 9 bases short, with 5 bases between. Germline V gene sequence: CDR1 DFQATT, CDR2 SNEGSKA (reference sequence). The CDR3 has 10 amino acids. This chain's CDR3 is CSARNPEQFF. The DNA of the CDR3 is TGCAGTGCTAGAAATCCTGAGCAGTTCTTC.

The chain couples TRBV4-2 to TRBJ1-1; D remains ambiguous. The CDR3 covers 13 residues. V was clipped by 1 base and J by 12 bases, with 15 bases between them. Germline assignment: CDR1 LGHNA and CDR2 YNFKEQ. The CDR3 nucleotides read TGTGCCAGCAGCCAAGGGATAGGGCGTAGATCTTTCTTT. This codes for CASSQGIGRRSFF.

This clonotype occurred many times. V and J are TRBV10-3 and TRBJ1-2, with 8 bases aligning to TRBD1. After removal of 7 bases from V and 3 bases from J, the junction contained 10 bases not matched to a gene. CDR3 length: 15 amino acids. Per germline, CDR1 ENHRY and CDR2 SYGVKD. CDR3 sequence reads: CAIKDREKTDYGYTF. CDR3 sequence (DNA): TGTGCCATCAAGGACAGGGAAAAGACTGACTATGGCTACACCTTC.

The sample holds many counts of this clonotype. CDR3: CASSPTGREKLFF. Written as DNA, the CDR3 is TGTGCCAGCAGTCCTACAGGGCGCGAAAAACTGTTTTTT. The chain employs TRBV18 and TRBJ1-4; D is possibly TRBD1 (6 bases). There are 13 residues in the CDR3. CDR1 KGHSH and CDR2 LQKENI come from the germline V gene. With 8 bases removed from V and 8 bases from J, the gap between germline ends came to 15 bases.

This clonotype has at least ten counts. The DNA of the CDR3 is TGCAGTGCTCTAGGCCCACAGGGGCGGGGGACCCAGTACTTC. It codes for CSALGPQGRGTQYF. V is TRBV20-1 and J is TRBJ2-5; a weak D match, TRBD1 (7 bases). Per germline, CDR1 DFQATT and CDR2 SNEGSKA (reference sequence). This CDR3 is 14 amino acids long. Trimming removed 5 bases at V and 7 bases at J, with 20 bases between.

The sample holds many counts of this clonotype. V is TRBV2 and J is TRBJ1-2; 10 bases are shared with TRBD1. The V and J ends lost 4 bases and 8 bases, in that order; junction bases with no gene match: 13. Germline V CDR1 and CDR2: SNHLY, FYNNEI. The CDR3 has 16 residues. CDR3 nucleotide sequence: TGTGCCAGCAGTGGTTCGGGTGGGACAGGGGTCCGAGGCTACACCTTC. Its protein is CASSGSGGTGVRGYTF.

This clonotype has at least ten counts. The V call is TRBV12-3 or TRBV12-4, the J call TRBJ2-3; 9 bases are shared with TRBD1. The CDR3 sequence is 14 residues long. The V segment lost 4 bases and the J segment 4 bases; nucleotides outside the gene matches: 3. The CDR3: CASSWDREADTQYF. CDR3 in DNA: TGTGCCAGCAGTTGGGACAGGGAGGCAGATACGCAGTATTTT.

The genes are TRBV12-5 and TRBJ1-1, with TRBD1 identical over 8 bases. CDR3 length: 18 amino acids. CDR1 is LGHNT and CDR2 is FRNRAP in the germline V gene. After removal of 3 bases from V and 3 bases from J, the junction contained 15 bases not matched to a gene. Here the CDR3 reads CASGFCVSDRVIDTEAFF. The CDR3 DNA reads TGTGCTAGTGGTTTCTGCGTATCGGACAGGGTAATCGACACTGAAGCTTTCTTT.

At least ten counts were recorded for this clonotype. V gene TRBV28 combines with J gene TRBJ2-7, with no clear D. V was pared by 8 bases and J by 6 bases, with 14 bases between. This CDR3 region has 12 residues. In germline, CDR1 is MDHEN, CDR2 SYDVKM. CDR3 DNA: TGTGCCAGCCAGGACCCTTCTGCCGAGCAGTACTTC. Translated: CASQDPSAEQYF.

This clonotype appeared many times. This chain links TRBV5-8 with TRBJ2-7; 7 bases agree with TRBD1. CDR1 and CDR2 (germline): SGHTS, YDEGEE. The CDR3 is made up of 16 amino acids. V trimming: 4 bases; J trimming: 2 bases; junction bases outside the gene matches: 12. The CDR3 DNA sequence: TGTGCCAGCAGCCCCCGGACAGGCCGTATTCCCTACGAGCAGTACTTC. Protein product: CASSPRTGRIPYEQYF.

This chain connects TRBV9 to TRBJ2-4; 8 bases line up with TRBD1. V was pared by 3 bases and J by 1 base, with 18 bases of the junction left unmatched. The CDR3 consists of 20 residues. In germline, CDR1 is SGDLS, CDR2 YYNGEE. The CDR3 is CASSASPGTGFGRAKNIQYF. The CDR3 DNA reads TGTGCCAGCAGCGCATCCCCCGGGACAGGATTTGGTAGGGCCAAAAACATTCAGTACTTC.

This clonotype was counted many times. The chain recombines TRBV15 with TRBJ2-3, with TRBD2 identical over 7 bases. The germline gives CDR1 LNHNV, CDR2 YYDKDF (reference sequence). Trimming removed 8 bases from V and 2 bases from J; junction bases left unmatched: 10. The CDR3 totals 15 residues. Here the CDR3 reads CATGRAGASTDTQYF. CDR3 DNA sequence: TGTGCCACCGGGCGGGCGGGAGCTTCCACAGATACGCAGTATTTT.

This clonotype occurred many times. This rearrangement joins TRBV18 to TRBJ1-2; possible D gene TRBD1, 5 bases. V was trimmed by 1 base and J by 8 bases, leaving 11 bases between them. The germline V gene has CDR1 KGHSH and CDR2 LQKENI. This CDR3 is built from 13 residues. CDR3: CASSPQGDGGYTF. Here the CDR3 DNA reads TGTGCCAGCTCACCACAAGGGGATGGGGGCTACACCTTC.

The J gene is TRBJ2-2, the V gene TRBV27; TRBD1 matches 8 bases. The CDR3 is 19 residues long. J gave up 4 bases and V 0 bases, and 13 bases lay outside the gene matches. CDR1 is MNHEY and CDR2 is SMNVEV in the germline V gene (reference sequence). CDR3 nucleotide sequence: TGTGCCAGCAGTTTATCGGACAGGGCGGTTCGGTATGGCACCGGGGAGCTGTTTTTT. Its translation: CASSLSDRAVRYGTGELFF.

This clonotype has a count of ten or more. V usage is TRBV10-3 and J usage is TRBJ2-1; 7 positions agree with TRBD2. J lost 3 bases, V lost 0 bases, and 14 bases had no gene match. CDR1 is ENHRY, CDR2 SYGVKD, per germline. The CDR3 has 19 residues. The CDR3: CAISESKLGGSSIYNEQFF. In nucleotides, the CDR3 is TGTGCCATCAGTGAGTCGAAACTGGGCGGGAGCTCCATCTACAATGAGCAGTTCTTC.

Many counts were recorded for this clonotype. The CDR3 sequence: CASSESKGARETQYF. In DNA form, the CDR3 reads TGTGCCAGCAGTGAATCTAAGGGGGCGCGGGAGACCCAGTACTTC. V usage is TRBV25-1 and J usage is TRBJ2-5; 7 nucleotides match TRBD1. Germline trimming cut 1 base from V and 5 bases from J; bases unmatched to any gene: 7. There are 15 residues in the CDR3. CDR1 is MGHDK, CDR2 SYGVNS, per germline.

Of note for this clonotype: This clone may be a read error of a much larger clone one base away. V usage is TRBV5-5 and J usage is TRBJ1-5; D is undetermined. The CDR3 runs 14 residues. V lost 0 bases and J lost 4, with 8 bases in between. Germline CDR1 SGHKS, CDR2 YYEKEE (reference sequence). CDR3 DNA sequence: TGTGCCAGCAGCTTGGCCGCCGAAAATCAGCCCCAGCATTTT. Protein product: CASSLAAENQPQHF.

Many counts were recorded for this clonotype. CDR3 sequence (DNA): TGCAGTGCCGTAGAGGGGGTTAGTCCGAACACCGGGGAGCTGTTTTTT. It codes for CSAVEGVSPNTGELFF. This chain connects TRBV20-1 to TRBJ2-2; tentative D call: TRBD1 (6 bases). This CDR3 region has 16 residues. Per germline, CDR1 DFQATT and CDR2 SNEGSKA (reference sequence). V lost 6 bases and J lost 0, with 17 bases in between.

This clonotype was seen only a few times. V and J are TRBV24-1 and TRBJ2-7; 9 bases agree with TRBD2. This CDR3 contains 14 residues. V dropped 7 bases and J dropped 5; count of bases not matched to a gene: 8. Germline V gene data show CDR1 as KGHDR and CDR2 as SFDVKD. CDR3 in amino acids: CATRAGGSGDEQYF. CDR3 nucleotides: TGTGCCACCAGAGCGGGAGGCTCCGGGGACGAGCAGTACTTC.

This chain connects TRBV6-2 or TRBV6-3 to TRBJ1-6, with D tentatively TRBD1 (6 bases). Germline loops: CDR1 MNHEY, CDR2 SVGEGT. This CDR3 is built from 16 residues. V was clipped by 8 bases and J by 9 bases, with 23 bases between them. Here the CDR3 DNA reads TGTGCCAGCGGCCCCAGGGGCTCTATGAACGGTTCACCCCTCCACTTT. Translation gives CASGPRGSMNGSPLHF.

This clonotype was seen many times. The chain is built from TRBV27 and TRBJ1-1; D uncertain. This CDR3 comprises 16 residues. Germline CDR1 reads MNHEY; CDR2 reads SMNVEV (reference sequence). V was shortened by 6 bases and J by 0 bases, with 17 bases between the two germline ends. The CDR3 loop is CASSQQIGSLNTEAFF. The CDR3 DNA reads TGTGCCAGCAGCCAACAAATAGGAAGCCTGAACACTGAAGCTTTCTTT.